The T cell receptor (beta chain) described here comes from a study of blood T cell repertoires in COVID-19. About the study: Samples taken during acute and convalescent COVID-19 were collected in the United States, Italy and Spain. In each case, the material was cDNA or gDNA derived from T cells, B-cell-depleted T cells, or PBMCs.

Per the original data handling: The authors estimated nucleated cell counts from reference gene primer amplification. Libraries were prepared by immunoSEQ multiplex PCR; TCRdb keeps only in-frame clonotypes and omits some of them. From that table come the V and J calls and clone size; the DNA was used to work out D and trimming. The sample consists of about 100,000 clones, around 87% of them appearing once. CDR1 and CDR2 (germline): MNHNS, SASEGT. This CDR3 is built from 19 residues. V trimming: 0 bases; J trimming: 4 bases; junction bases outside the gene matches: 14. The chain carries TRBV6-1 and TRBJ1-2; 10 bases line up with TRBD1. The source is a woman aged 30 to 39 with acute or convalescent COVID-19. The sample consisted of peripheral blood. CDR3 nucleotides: TGTGCCAGCAGTGAAGCGCCGCCCGGGACAGGGGTTTGGATCTATGGCTACACCTTC. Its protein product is CASSEAPPGTGVWIYGYTF.